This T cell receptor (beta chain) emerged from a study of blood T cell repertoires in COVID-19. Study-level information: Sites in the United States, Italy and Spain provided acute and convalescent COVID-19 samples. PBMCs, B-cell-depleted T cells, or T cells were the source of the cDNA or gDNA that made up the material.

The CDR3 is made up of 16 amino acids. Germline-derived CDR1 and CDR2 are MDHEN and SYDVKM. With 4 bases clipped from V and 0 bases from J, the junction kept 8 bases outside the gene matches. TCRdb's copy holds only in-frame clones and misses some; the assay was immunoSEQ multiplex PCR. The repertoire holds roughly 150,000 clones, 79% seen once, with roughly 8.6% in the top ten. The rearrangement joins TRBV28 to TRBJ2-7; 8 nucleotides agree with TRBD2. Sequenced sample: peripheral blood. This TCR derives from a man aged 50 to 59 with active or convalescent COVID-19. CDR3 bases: TGTGCCAGCAGTTCCTTAGCGGGACGGGGCTCCTACGAGCAGTACTTC. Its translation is CASSSLAGRGSYEQYF. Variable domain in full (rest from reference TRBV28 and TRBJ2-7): DVKVTQSSRYLVKRTGEKVFLECVQDMDHENMFWYRQDPGLGLRLIYFSYDVKMKEKGDIPEGYSVSREKKERFSLILESASTNQTSMYLCASSSLAGRGSYEQYFGPGTRLTVT.